The 18 T cell receptor beta chains listed next were all sequenced from one sample in a study of patients and donors after allogeneic stem cell transplantation. Using its own MiXCR run on the RT-PCR reads, TCRdb lists one record per CDR3 protein. The sample consists of about a million distinct CDR3 sequences, roughly 17% of them appearing once. The sample taken for sequencing was blood, either unsorted or a sorted T cell fraction (not recorded which). Receptors were obtained from a human donor who was either an allogeneic HSCT recipient or a stem cell or donor lymphocyte infusion donor (not recorded which). It is not recorded whose cells these are; they may come from a transplant donor.

Worth noting for this clonotype: The conserved closing phenylalanine or tryptophan is absent in this CDR3, likely reflecting a read error. The chain couples TRBV3-1 to TRBJ1-2, with a weak D call TRBD1 (6 bases). The CDR3 loop spans 16 amino acids. The V end lost 2 bases, the J end lost 6 bases, and 19 bases lay between the germline ends. The V gene's germline CDR1 is LGHDT and CDR2 YNNKEL (reference sequence). The CDR3 DNA reads TGTGCCAGCAGCCAACTTTATAATGGGGGGGCGGATGGCTACACCTTG. Its protein product is CASSQLYNGGADGYTL.

This clonotype was found once. This sequence joins TRBV7-3 and TRBJ2-3; D is possibly TRBD2 (7 bases). The germline V and J ends were trimmed by 5 bases and 6 bases, with 15 bases remaining between them. Per germline, CDR1 SGHTA and CDR2 FQGTGA. The CDR3 consists of 14 residues. The CDR3 nucleotides are TGTGCCAGCAGCATACCGGGGGGCGGCGATACGCAGTATTTT. It is translated as CASSIPGGGDTQYF.

Worth noting for this clonotype: At one end the junction does not follow the germline gene, possibly because of a read error. The rearrangement links TRBV2 to TRBJ2-2; no definite D call. Germline CDR1 SNHLY, CDR2 FYNNEI. The CDR3 has 14 residues. Here the CDR3 DNA reads TGTGCCAGCAGTAAAGCACAGAACACCGGGGAGCTGTTTTTT. This encodes CASSKAQNTGELFF.

The chain combines TRBV12-3 or TRBV12-4 with TRBJ2-7, with D maybe TRBD1 (6 bases). Trimming took 4 bases from V and 5 from J, leaving 12 bases between them. The CDR3 is made up of 13 amino acids. The CDR3 nucleotides read TGTGCCAGCAGTTCAGGGGCCCCCAACGAGCAGTACTTC. Translation gives CASSSGAPNEQYF.

This clonotype was seen a few times. The chain has TRBV20-1 and TRBJ2-3, with D perhaps TRBD2 (7 bases). The germline V and J ends were trimmed by 6 bases and 1 base, with 14 bases remaining between them. This CDR3 comprises 14 residues. Per germline, CDR1 DFQATT and CDR2 SNEGSKA (reference sequence). The CDR3 DNA follows: TGCAGTGCACCTCTAGGGGGGGGCACAGATACGCAGTATTTT. Protein product: CSAPLGGGTDTQYF.

This clonotype was picked up many times. The chain carries TRBV5-1 and TRBJ1-5; D may be TRBD1 (5 bases). Trimming removed 4 bases from V and 7 bases from J, with 18 bases in between. This CDR3 region has 15 residues. Per germline, CDR1 SGHRS and CDR2 YFSETQ. The CDR3 nucleotides read TGCGCCAGCAGCCCCGGACATTTGTCGGGGCAGCCCCAGCATTTT. Amino acids: CASSPGHLSGQPQHF. Supplemented by reference TRBV5-1 and TRBJ1-5, the full variable domain reads KAGVTQTPRYLIKTRGQQVTLSCSPISGHRSVSWYQQTPGQGLQFLFEYFSETQRNKGNFPGRFSGRQFSNSRSEMNVSTLELGDSALYLCASSPGHLSGQPQHFGDGTRLSIL.

This clonotype was counted ten times or more. The J gene is TRBJ2-5, the V gene TRBV4-3, with a possible D match to TRBD2 (5 bases). The CDR3 is 14 amino acids. In germline, CDR1 is LGHNA, CDR2 YSLEER. V lost 0 bases, J lost 4 bases, and 9 bases lay in between. As DNA, the CDR3 is TGCGCCAGCAGCCAAGATGGGAGCGGAGAGACCCAGTACTTC. Its protein is CASSQDGSGETQYF.

There are a few counts of this clonotype. The chain combines TRBV12-3 or TRBV12-4 with TRBJ2-3; 7 nucleotides match TRBD2. V lost 5 bases to trimming and J lost 4 bases; unmatched junction nucleotides: 9. The CDR3 spans 15 residues. In DNA form, the CDR3 reads TGTGCCAGCAGTACTACTGGGGGGGAGGCAGATACGCAGTATTTT. The encoded protein is CASSTTGGEADTQYF.

The V gene is TRBV27, the J gene TRBJ2-7; the D gene is possibly TRBD1 (6 bases). This CDR3 is built from 15 residues. Germline values: CDR1 MNHEY, CDR2 SMNVEV (reference sequence). Trimming stripped 10 bases from V and 5 bases from J, with 24 bases between. The CDR3 loop reads CATRKSQGIGNEQYF. The CDR3 DNA is TGTGCCACCCGAAAGTCACAGGGTATAGGAAACGAGCAGTACTTC.

This sequence joins TRBV20-1 and TRBJ1-1; unclear D gene. V lost 3 bases and J lost 2, with 13 bases in between. Germline V lookup: CDR1 DFQATT, CDR2 SNEGSKA (reference sequence). The length of the CDR3 is 14 residues. CDR3: CSASRQLGNTEAFF. The DNA for the CDR3 is TGCAGTGCTAGTAGGCAGCTCGGCAACACTGAAGCTTTCTTT.

The chain is built from TRBV4-1 and TRBJ2-4; 16 nucleotides match TRBD2. The CDR3 is made up of 17 amino acids. With 3 bases clipped from V and 6 bases from J, the junction kept 5 bases outside the gene matches. Germline V gives CDR1 MGHRA, CDR2 YSYEKL. Here the CDR3 reads CASSQPGTSGRGNIQYF. CDR3 coding DNA: TGCGCCAGCAGCCAGCCTGGGACTAGCGGGAGGGGAAACATTCAGTACTTC.

Turning to this clonotype: A junction end diverges from the germline sequence, so it may reflect a read error. The V call is TRBV5-1, the J call TRBJ2-7; D remains unclear. The CDR3 is made up of 12 amino acids. Germline CDR1 reads SGHRS; CDR2 reads YFSETQ. The CDR3 DNA sequence: TGCGCCAGCTCTGGGGATTTGGACCTGACGAGTTTC. Translated: CASSGDLDLTSF.

In its sample, this clonotype was seen a few times. The V call is TRBV25-1, the J call TRBJ1-3; D not certain. Per the germline V gene, CDR1 is MGHDK and CDR2 is SYGVNS. The CDR3 extends over 14 amino acids. V gave up 4 bases and J gave up 7 bases, with 14 bases separating them. CDR3 sequence: CASSGSLLPNTIYF. DNA for the CDR3: TGTGCCAGCAGTGGATCTCTCCTCCCCAACACCATATATTTT. Full variable domain (outside the CDR3, taken from reference TRBV25-1 and TRBJ1-3): EADIYQTPRYLVIGTGKKITLECSQTMGHDKMYWYQQDPGMELHLIHYSYGVNSTEKGDLSSESTVSRIRTEHFPLTLESARPSHTSQYLCASSGSLLPNTIYFGEGSWLTVV.

V is TRBV10-3 and J is TRBJ1-1, with unresolved D. Germline V gene sequence: CDR1 ENHRY, CDR2 SYGVKD. This CDR3 is 12 amino acids long. V was trimmed by 6 bases and J by 3 bases, leaving 8 bases between them. DNA of the CDR3: TGTGCCATCAGGGAGGAATACACTGAAGCTTTCTTT. Residues: CAIREEYTEAFF.

CDR3 bases: TGTGCCAGCCTGAGGCGCCCTAGCTATGGCTACACCTTC. This translates into CASLRRPSYGYTF. The V and J genes are TRBV2 and TRBJ1-2; D ambiguous. Germline assignment: CDR1 SNHLY and CDR2 FYNNEI. This CDR3 spans 13 amino acids. With 8 bases removed from V and 4 bases from J, the gap between germline ends came to 14 bases.

This clonotype was seen more than once but under ten times. The V gene is TRBV6-1, the J gene TRBJ2-3; 9 positions match TRBD2. CDR1 and CDR2 from the germline V gene are MNHNS and SASEGT. The CDR3 is 15 amino acids. After removal of 8 bases from V and 3 bases from J, the junction contained 9 bases not matched to a gene. The CDR3, as DNA: TGTGCCAGCCTCCTTCGACTAGCGGATACAGATACGCAGTATTTT. Translation: CASLLRLADTDTQYF.

This clonotype is a singleton in its sample. The chain uses TRBV12-3 or TRBV12-4 and TRBJ2-7; D call uncertain. The CDR3 covers 15 residues. V was cut by 7 bases and J by 0 bases, with 16 bases left in between. CDR3 amino acids: CASTTRWQSSYEQYF. CDR3 DNA: TGTGCCAGCACCACCCGGTGGCAGAGCTCCTACGAGCAGTACTTC.

The J gene is TRBJ2-1, the V gene TRBV4-3; 8 bases are shared with TRBD2. Trimming took 0 bases from V and 8 from J; bases not matched to a gene: 9. Germline lookup yields CDR1 LGHNA and CDR2 YSLEER. The CDR3 covers 16 residues. The CDR3 loop is CASSQDSQRGLHEQFF. The CDR3 DNA reads as TGCGCCAGCAGCCAAGATTCCCAGCGGGGGCTCCATGAGCAGTTCTTC.